Listed here are 26 T cell receptor beta chains from one sample, sequenced in a study of blood T cell repertoires in COVID-19. The data were produced by immunoSEQ multiplex PCR, yet TCRdb's version contains in-frame clones alone and is incomplete. The table has about 130,000 clones, about 76% seen once. Sequencing was done on a sample of peripheral blood. The receptors originated from a woman aged 70-85 years with COVID-19, enrolled during active disease.

This clone was recorded many times. This chain uses TRBV29-1 with TRBJ2-7; 7 nucleotides line up with TRBD1. V was pared by 4 bases and J by 11 bases, with 17 bases of the junction left unmatched. Per the germline V gene, CDR1 is SQVTM and CDR2 is ANQGSEA. This CDR3 has 14 amino acids. For the CDR3, the DNA is TGCAGCGTTGCCCTGGACAGGTCTATGGGTAGTGAGTACTTC. This encodes CSVALDRSMGSEYF.

The rearrangement joins TRBV2 to TRBJ1-5, with 7 bases lining up with TRBD1. From germline, CDR1 is SNHLY and CDR2 FYNNEI. The CDR3 is 15 amino acids. V was pared by 6 bases and J by 9 bases, with 14 bases of the junction left unmatched. For the CDR3, the DNA is TGTGCCAGCAGCGGAGACAGGGCCCGCACGGGGCCCCAGCATTTT. This encodes CASSGDRARTGPQHF.

The J gene is TRBJ1-6, the V gene TRBV9; D ambiguous. Germline values: CDR1 SGDLS, CDR2 YYNGEE. V lost 0 bases to trimming and J lost 7 bases, with 5 bases between them. CDR3 length: 13 amino acids. In DNA, the CDR3 is TGTGCCAGCAGCGTAGTAGCGAATTCACCCCTCCACTTT. The encoded protein is CASSVVANSPLHF. Full variable domain (rest looked up from reference TRBV9 and TRBJ1-6): DSGVTQTPKHLITATGQRVTLRCSPRSGDLSVYWYQQSLDQGLQFLIQYYNGEERAKGNILERFSAQQFPDLHSELNLSSLELGDSALYFCASSVVANSPLHFGNGTRLTVT.

The CDR3 DNA reads TGTGCCAGTGGGGCCGCGGGGGTGGATACGCAGTATTTT. Its translation is CASGAAGVDTQYF. V and J are TRBV19 and TRBJ2-3; 7 bases are a match to TRBD2. This CDR3 contains 13 residues. The germline CDR1 and CDR2 sequences are LNHDA and SQIVND (reference sequence). The V gene end was trimmed by 8 bases and the J gene end by 6 bases; junction bases not matched to a gene: 8.

This clone was picked up one time. The rearrangement links TRBV5-1 to TRBJ1-2; the match to TRBD1 covers 7 bases. This CDR3 has 18 residues. The V gene end was trimmed by 0 bases and the J gene end by 7 bases; junction bases not matched to a gene: 18. Germline CDR1 SGHRS, CDR2 YFSETQ. DNA for the CDR3: TGCGCCAGCAGCTTGGTCGTTTTTTCAGCGAGCCAGGGGGGTGGCTACACCTTC. Translating it yields CASSLVVFSASQGGGYTF.

V gene TRBV5-1 combines with J gene TRBJ1-5; possibly TRBD1 for D (6 bases). The V gene's germline CDR1 is SGHRS and CDR2 YFSETQ. The CDR3 sequence is 13 residues long. The V and J ends lost 4 bases and 5 bases respectively, with 10 bases between them. The CDR3 DNA follows: TGCGCCAGCAGCGTGACAGGAGATCAGCCCCAGCATTTT. Translating gives CASSVTGDQPQHF.

This clone was observed a handful of times. Other DNA sequences in the same sample also yield this CDR3. The genes are TRBV30 and TRBJ1-5; tentatively, D is TRBD1 (5 bases). Deletions cut 1 base from V and 2 bases from J, with 6 bases between. CDR1 is GTSNPN, CDR2 SVGIG, per germline (reference sequence). The CDR3 consists of 13 residues. DNA of the CDR3: TGTGCCTGGAGTGCACAGGGCAATCAGCCCCAGCATTTT. This codes for CAWSAQGNQPQHF.

The chain uses TRBV5-6 and TRBJ1-2, with 10 bases matching TRBD1. V dropped 4 bases and J dropped 8; count of bases not matched to a gene: 8. This CDR3 is 14 amino acids long. Germline CDR1 reads SGHDT; CDR2 reads YYEEEE. The CDR3 sequence is CASSAVGQGSGYTF. In nucleotides, the CDR3 is TGTGCCAGCAGCGCCGTGGGACAGGGGAGCGGCTACACCTTC.

The rearrangement uses TRBV27 and TRBJ2-3; D call uncertain. Trimming removed 5 bases at V and 5 bases at J, with 11 bases between. Germline V gene sequence: CDR1 MNHEY, CDR2 SMNVEV (reference sequence). This CDR3 spans 13 amino acids. The CDR3 nucleotides are TGTGCCAGCAGTCCCACATGGCAAGATACGCAGTATTTT. It codes for CASSPTWQDTQYF.

The chain joins TRBV19 to TRBJ2-2, with TRBD2 matching 10 bases. V shed 7 bases, J shed 6 bases, and the junction held 8 bases outside the gene matches. Germline V CDR1 and CDR2: LNHDA, SQIVND (reference sequence). The CDR3 runs 15 residues. The CDR3, as DNA: TGTGCCAGTACGAAGAGCGGGGGGGCCTCCGGGGAGCTGTTTTTT. Protein sequence: CASTKSGGASGELFF.

The chain links TRBV7-9 to TRBJ2-5, with D possibly being TRBD1 (6 bases). CDR1 and CDR2 from the germline V gene are SEHNR and FQNEAQ (reference sequence). The CDR3 has 14 residues. V was clipped by 5 bases and J by 4 bases, with 14 bases between them. CDR3 amino acids: CASSRNRDGETQYF. In DNA, the CDR3 is TGTGCCAGCAGCCGAAACAGGGATGGAGAGACCCAGTACTTC. The whole variable domain, filled in from reference TRBV7-9 and TRBJ2-5, reads DTGVSQNPRHKITKRGQNVTFRCDPISEHNRLYWYRQTLGQGPEFLTYFQNEAQLEKSRLLSDRFSAERPKGSFSTLEIQRTEQGDSAMYLCASSRNRDGETQYFGPGTRLLVL.

This chain connects TRBV18 to TRBJ1-3; 8 bases map to TRBD1. This CDR3 spans 14 amino acids. CDR1 and CDR2 from the germline V gene are KGHSH and LQKENI. The trim removed 5 bases at V and 8 bases at J, leaving 8 bases unmatched. DNA of the CDR3: TGTGCCAGCTCAACCCGACAGGGGTGGGACACCATATATTTT. It is translated as CASSTRQGWDTIYF.

CDR3 amino acids: CASSSDINTERGYTF. The DNA of the CDR3 is TGTGCCAGCAGCTCAGACATAAACACGGAACGTGGCTACACCTTC. The rearrangement uses TRBV9 and TRBJ1-2; D unclear. Trimming took off 4 bases at V and 7 bases at J, with 20 bases between the two ends. The CDR3 is made up of 15 amino acids. Germline lookup yields CDR1 SGDLS and CDR2 YYNGEE. Together with reference TRBV9 and TRBJ1-2, the CDR3 gives the full variable domain: DSGVTQTPKHLITATGQRVTLRCSPRSGDLSVYWYQQSLDQGLQFLIQYYNGEERAKGNILERFSAQQFPDLHSELNLSSLELGDSALYFCASSSDINTERGYTFGSGTRLTVV.

The rearrangement uses TRBV3-1 (or the pseudogene TRBV3-2) and TRBJ2-1; 9 bases fit TRBD1. Germline CDR1 is LGHDT and CDR2 is YNNKEL (reference sequence). The CDR3 consists of 16 residues. After removal of 4 bases from V and 4 bases from J, the junction contained 8 bases not matched to a gene. Here the CDR3 reads CASSPPSGTGYNEQFF. In nucleotides, the CDR3 is TGTGCCAGCAGCCCTCCTTCCGGGACAGGGTACAATGAGCAGTTCTTC.

This clone was detected only a few times. CDR3 in DNA: TGCAGCGTTGAAAAGGGGATCGATGAGCAGTTCTTC. Amino acids: CSVEKGIDEQFF. V and J are TRBV29-1 and TRBJ2-1, with a possible D match to TRBD1 (5 bases). V shed 2 bases and J shed 8 bases, with 10 bases lying between them. CDR3 length equals 12 residues. From germline, CDR1 is SQVTM and CDR2 ANQGSEA.

The chain combines TRBV6-2 or TRBV6-3 with TRBJ1-5; 7 bases fit TRBD1. With 4 bases clipped from V and 9 bases from J, the junction kept 12 bases outside the gene matches. The CDR3 spans 15 residues. CDR1 and CDR2 (germline): MNHEY, SVGEGT. The CDR3 region is CASSSGQAPGRPQHF. The CDR3 region has the DNA TGTGCCAGCAGTTCCGGACAGGCCCCAGGTAGGCCCCAGCATTTT.

The rearrangement uses TRBV3-1 (or the pseudogene TRBV3-2) and TRBJ1-3; D remains unclear. V gave up 1 base and J gave up 0 bases, with 10 bases separating them. The length of the CDR3 is 16 residues. Per germline, CDR1 LGHDT and CDR2 YNNKEL (reference sequence). CDR3 sequence (DNA): TGTGCCAGCAGCCAAGCCCGTTCAGGCTCTGGAAACACCATATATTTT. As protein: CASSQARSGSGNTIYF.

The rearrangement joins TRBV28 to TRBJ1-4; possibly TRBD1 for D (6 bases). The germline gives CDR1 MDHEN, CDR2 SYDVKM. Trimming shortened V by 5 bases and J by 8 bases, and 18 bases separated the two germline ends. The CDR3 has 15 residues. This CDR3 is CASSQQGKGQEKLFF. The CDR3 bases are TGTGCCAGCAGTCAGCAGGGGAAAGGGCAGGAAAAACTGTTTTTT.

J is TRBJ2-2 and V is TRBV6-1, with a tentative D call TRBD1 (5 bases). The length of the CDR3 is 15 residues. Trimming took off 3 bases at V and 6 bases at J, with 14 bases between the two ends. The V gene's germline CDR1 is MNHNS and CDR2 SASEGT. CDR3 bases: TGTGCCAGCAGTGAGCCAGGGAATAAGGCCGGGGAGCTGTTTTTT. Protein sequence: CASSEPGNKAGELFF.

This clone was detected once. J is TRBJ2-7 and V is TRBV28; TRBD2 matches 11 bases. The CDR3 extends over 14 amino acids. CDR1 and CDR2 from the germline V gene are MDHEN and SYDVKM. Unmatched junction bases numbered 1, after V lost 1 base and J lost 5 bases. Here the CDR3 DNA reads TGTGCCAGCAGTTTATTAGCGGGGGGGCACGAGCAGTACTTC. It is translated as CASSLLAGGHEQYF.

The rearrangement uses TRBV11-2 and TRBJ2-1; a weak D match, TRBD2 (7 bases). The V and J ends lost 1 base and 10 bases respectively, with 14 bases between them. The germline gives CDR1 SGHAT, CDR2 FQNNGV. CDR3 length: 14 residues. CDR3 sequence reads: CASSLVGSGGEQFF. The CDR3 region has the DNA TGTGCCAGCAGCTTAGTTGGGTCGGGGGGCGAGCAGTTCTTC. Based on the CDR3 plus reference TRBV11-2 and TRBJ2-1, the full variable domain is EAGVAQSPRYKIIEKRQSVAFWCNPISGHATLYWYQQILGQGPKLLIQFQNNGVVDDSQLPKDRFSAERLKGVDSTLKIQPAKLEDSAVYLCASSLVGSGGEQFFGPGTRLTVL.

The genes are TRBV6-8 and TRBJ1-2; no reliable D call. Trimming removed 2 bases from V and 2 bases from J, with 9 bases in between. Germline CDR1 reads MNHGY; CDR2 reads SAAAGT. This CDR3 region has 14 residues. The CDR3 bases are TGTGCCAGCAGTTACCGTCCGGGGAACTATGGCTACACCTTC. It is translated as CASSYRPGNYGYTF.

V and J are TRBV28 and TRBJ1-3, with TRBD1 identical over 9 bases. Trimming took 6 bases from V and 4 from J; bases not matched to a gene: 7. The CDR3 runs to 15 residues. Germline V gene sequence: CDR1 MDHEN, CDR2 SYDVKM. As DNA, the CDR3 is TGTGCCAGCAGCTCCTCCGGGACAGGGGGAAACACCATATATTTT. As protein: CASSSSGTGGNTIYF. Based on the CDR3 plus reference TRBV28 and TRBJ1-3, the full variable domain is DVKVTQSSRYLVKRTGEKVFLECVQDMDHENMFWYRQDPGLGLRLIYFSYDVKMKEKGDIPEGYSVSREKKERFSLILESASTNQTSMYLCASSSSGTGGNTIYFGEGSWLTVV.

The V call is TRBV7-2, the J call TRBJ1-3, with TRBD1 matching 10 bases. This CDR3 has 19 amino acids. The germline gives CDR1 SGHTA, CDR2 FQGNSA. V lost 2 bases, J lost 4 bases, and 14 bases stayed unmatched. DNA for the CDR3: TGTGCCAGCAGCTTATGGTCCGGATCGACAGGGGGCGTGGGAAACACCATATATTTT. This codes for CASSLWSGSTGGVGNTIYF.

This chain joins TRBV30 and TRBJ1-2; D is ambiguous. Trimming pared 0 bases from V and 3 bases from J, leaving 5 bases between. CDR3 length: 12 amino acids. Germline V gene data show CDR1 as GTSNPN and CDR2 as SVGIG (reference sequence). The CDR3 reads CAWSVRYYGYTF. In DNA, the CDR3 is TGTGCCTGGAGTGTACGGTACTATGGCTACACCTTC.

J is TRBJ2-1 and V is TRBV6-5; TRBD1 matches 10 bases. CDR1 and CDR2 (germline): MNHEY, SVGAGI. There are 15 residues in the CDR3. V shed 6 bases, J shed 9 bases, and the junction held 11 bases outside the gene matches. CDR3 nucleotide sequence: TGTGCCAGCAGGGCTGACAGGGGGCGTGTTGGTGAGCAGTTCTTC. Its protein product is CASRADRGRVGEQFF.